The 2 T cell receptor beta chains reported below all come from one sample, sequenced in a study of cytotoxic CD8 clonotypes in ibrutinib-treated CLL. Profiling relied on immunoSEQ multiplex PCR, and the TCRdb table lists in-frame clones only, not all of them. The repertoire consists of about 50,000 clones, with around 52% occurring once and the leading ten covering roughly a quarter. Sequences were derived from PBMCs, sampled after 24 months of ibrutinib treatment. These receptors were obtained from a human donor with chronic lymphocytic leukemia.

The chain couples TRBV4-1 to TRBJ1-5; 8 bases map to TRBD1. CDR1 is MGHRA and CDR2 is YSYEKL in the germline V gene. The J segment lost 2 bases and the V segment lost 1 base, leaving 4 bases of the junction unmatched. The CDR3 loop spans 16 amino acids. In nucleotides, the CDR3 is TGCGCCAGCAGCCAAGTAACGGACAGGGGCAATCAGCCCCAGCATTTT. Amino acid sequence: CASSQVTDRGNQPQHF.

This clone was seen a handful of times. The V call is TRBV27, the J call TRBJ1-2, with D hard to call. Per germline, CDR1 MNHEY and CDR2 SMNVEV (reference sequence). The germline V and J ends were trimmed by 3 bases and 2 bases, with 7 bases remaining between them. The CDR3 runs to 13 residues. CDR3 nucleotides: TGTGCCAGCAGTTTTAGGGAGAACTATGGCTACACCTTC. It encodes CASSFRENYGYTF.